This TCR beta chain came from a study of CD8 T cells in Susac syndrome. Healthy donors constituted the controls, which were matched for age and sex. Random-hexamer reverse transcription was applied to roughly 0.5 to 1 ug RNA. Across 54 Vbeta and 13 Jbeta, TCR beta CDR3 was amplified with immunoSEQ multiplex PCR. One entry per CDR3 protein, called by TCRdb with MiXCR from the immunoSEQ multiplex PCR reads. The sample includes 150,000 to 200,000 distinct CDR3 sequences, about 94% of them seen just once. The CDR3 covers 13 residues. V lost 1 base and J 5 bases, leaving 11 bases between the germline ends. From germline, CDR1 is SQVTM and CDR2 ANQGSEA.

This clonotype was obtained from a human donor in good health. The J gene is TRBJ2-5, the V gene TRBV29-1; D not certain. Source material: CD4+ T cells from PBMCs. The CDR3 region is CSVEGSLMETQYF. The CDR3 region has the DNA TGCAGCGTTGAAGGGTCCCTCATGGAGACCCAGTACTTC. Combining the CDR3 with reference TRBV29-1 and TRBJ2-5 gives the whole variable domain SAVISQKPSRDICQRGTSLTIQCQVDSQVTMMFWYRQQPGQSLTLIATANQGSEATYESGFVIDKFPISRPNLTFSTLTVSNMSPEDSSIYLCSVEGSLMETQYFGPGTRLLVL.